Below are 2 T cell receptor beta chains sequenced from a single sample in a study of cytomegalovirus exposure and HLA in healthy donors. 60 Vbeta and 13 Jbeta primers were used in PCR. The method was immunoSEQ multiplex PCR; TCRdb's version includes in-frame clones alone and lacks a portion of them. The table includes more than 95,000 clones, 75% to 80% detected once. The sample taken for sequencing was PBMCs. The receptors derive from a woman aged 40 to 55 in good health and CMV-seronegative.

The chain has TRBV2 and TRBJ2-5; no firm D call. Germline V gives CDR1 SNHLY, CDR2 FYNNEI. The V end lost 9 bases, the J end lost 1 base, and 12 bases lay between the germline ends. This CDR3 contains 13 residues. CDR3 in DNA: TGTGCCAGTACACGACTGACCCAAGAGACCCAGTACTTC. Its translation: CASTRLTQETQYF.

The chain joins TRBV19 to TRBJ1-2, with a tentative D call TRBD1 (5 bases). Trimming cost V 5 bases and J 5 bases, with 18 bases left between them. CDR3 length: 15 residues. In germline, CDR1 is LNHDA, CDR2 SQIVND (reference sequence). CDR3 nucleotide sequence: TGTGCCAGTAGTTCCCGCCCGGAAAGGGGTTATGGCTACACCTTC. Translating gives CASSSRPERGYGYTF.